These T cell receptor beta chains were read from a single sample in a study of T-cell memory formation after mild COVID-19. Each CDR3 protein is one row after TCRdb ran MiXCR on the 5' RACE reads. The data hold 350,000 to 500,000 distinct CDR3 sequences, with about 25% observed a single time. Sequenced sample: PBMCs or a T cell subset sorted from them (not recorded which). Receptor source: an adult woman who had mild COVID-19 (a few samples of this study predate the infection). Cell type and time point are not known. CDR3s include the opening cysteine and the closing phenylalanine or tryptophan. The order of the fields is D gene, V gene, J gene, clone size, CDR3 DNA, CDR3 protein. D genes are given only for firm matches. Some rows mark clone size as missing; the rest say once, few, many or name a class of expanded clone.

D: NA; V: TRBV29-1; J: TRBJ2-2; size: many; DNA: TGCAGCGTTGTCGCTCTAGTTGGCGGGGAGCTGTTTTTT; CDR3: CSVVALVGGELFF
D: NA; V: TRBV12-3/TRBV12-4; J: TRBJ2-1; size: NA; DNA: TGTGCCAGCAGTTCACAGGGTTCGCCCCAGTTCTTC; CDR3: CASSSQGSPQFF
D: TRBD2; V: TRBV5-1; J: TRBJ2-3; size: few; DNA: TGCGCCAGCAGCTTGGAGCCGACCCTAGCGGGAGGCAGGGAGGATACGCAGTATTTT; CDR3: CASSLEPTLAGGREDTQYF
D: TRBD2; V: TRBV15; J: TRBJ2-7; size: few; DNA: TGTGCCACCAGCAGAGATGATGCCGGGAGGAGATCGGGGAACGAGCAGTACTTC; CDR3: CATSRDDAGRRSGNEQYF
D: TRBD2; V: TRBV11-2; J: TRBJ2-1; size: NA; DNA: TGTGCCAGCAGAGAGTTAGCGGGTCCAGGATACAATGAGCAGTTCTTC; CDR3: CASRELAGPGYNEQFF
D: NA; V: TRBV27; J: TRBJ1-4; size: few; DNA: TGTGCCAGCAGTTTATGGGACGGTGGGAATGAAAAACTGTTTTTT; CDR3: CASSLWDGGNEKLFF
D: TRBD2; V: TRBV12-3/TRBV12-4; J: TRBJ2-3; size: NA; DNA: TGTGCCAGCAGTTTACGGGCTAGCGGGTCACCAGATACGCAGTATTTT; CDR3: CASSLRASGSPDTQYF
D: NA; V: TRBV5-1; J: TRBJ2-3; size: NA; DNA: TGCGCCAGCAGCTCACGGCAGCTCAGCACAGATACGCAGTATTTT; CDR3: CASSSRQLSTDTQYF
D: NA; V: TRBV6-6; J: TRBJ2-5; size: NA; DNA: TGTGCCAGCAGTTCATCCGGGACGTCGGAGACCCAGTACTTC; CDR3: CASSSSGTSETQYF
D: NA; V: TRBV4-2; J: TRBJ1-2; size: NA; DNA: TGTGCCAGCAGCCAAGAATTTGGCTATGGCTACACCTTC; CDR3: CASSQEFGYGYTF
D: NA; V: TRBV12-5; J: TRBJ1-1; size: few; DNA: TGTGCTAGTGGTCCAGAGTTCGCTGAAGCTTTCTTT; CDR3: CASGPEFAEAFF
D: TRBD2; V: TRBV12-3/TRBV12-4; J: TRBJ2-5; size: many; DNA: TGTGCCAGCAGTTTAGTAGCGGGGGGAGAGACCCAGTACTTC; CDR3: CASSLVAGGETQYF
D: TRBD1; V: TRBV29-1; J: TRBJ2-1; size: NA; DNA: TGCAGCGTTGGTCAGGGGGCGCAGGGCAATGAGCAGTTCTTC; CDR3: CSVGQGAQGNEQFF
D: NA; V: TRBV2; J: TRBJ2-3; size: NA; DNA: TGTGCCAGCACAAAGGATAGCACAGATACGCAGTATTTT; CDR3: CASTKDSTDTQYF
D: TRBD1; V: TRBV4-1; J: TRBJ2-2; size: NA; DNA: TGCGCCAGCAGCCAAGGGCCCCGGACAGGGGGCCTTTACACCGGGGAGCTGTTTTTT; CDR3: CASSQGPRTGGLYTGELFF
D: TRBD2; V: TRBV20-1; J: TRBJ2-7; size: NA; DNA: TGCAGTGCTAGCCGGACTAGCGGACCCTACGAGCAGTACTTC; CDR3: CSASRTSGPYEQYF
D: NA; V: TRBV7-3; J: TRBJ1-1; size: many; DNA: TGTGCCAGCAGCTTACAGGGGAGGACTGAAGCTTTCTTT; CDR3: CASSLQGRTEAFF
D: TRBD2; V: TRBV30; J: TRBJ2-3; size: NA; DNA: TGTGCCTGGAGGGTAGCGGGAGGTGCAGATACGCAGTATTTT; CDR3: CAWRVAGGADTQYF
D: NA; V: TRBV5-4; J: TRBJ2-2; size: NA; DNA: TGTGCCAGCAGCTTTAAACTGGTAGGAGGTACCGGGGAGCTGTTTTTT; CDR3: CASSFKLVGGTGELFF
D: NA; V: TRBV27; J: TRBJ2-7; size: few; DNA: TGTGCCAGCTCCTCGGTCCGCTTTGACGAGCAGTACTTC; CDR3: CASSSVRFDEQYF